These 13 T cell receptor beta chains were all obtained from the same sample, sequenced in a study of blood T cell repertoires in COVID-19. TCRdb's copy holds only in-frame clones and misses some; the assay was immunoSEQ multiplex PCR. The sample has approximately 86,000 clones, 70% to 90% seen once; the top ten hold around 8.6%. The sequenced sample consisted of peripheral blood. These receptors all come from a man aged 45-65 years with acute or convalescent COVID-19.

This chain connects TRBV30 to TRBJ2-4, with TRBD1 matching over 7 bases. Germline V gene lookup returns CDR1 GTSNPN and CDR2 SVGIG (reference sequence). The CDR3 extends over 12 amino acids. Losses at the gene ends were 1 base for V and 7 bases for J; bases not matched to a gene: 1. This chain's CDR3 is CAWSGQGNIQYF. The CDR3 DNA reads as TGTGCCTGGAGTGGACAGGGTAACATTCAGTACTTC.

This chain joins TRBV6-5 and TRBJ2-1; 9 bases line up with TRBD1. After removal of 2 bases from V and 8 bases from J, the junction contained 7 bases not matched to a gene. The V gene's germline CDR1 is MNHEY and CDR2 SVGAGI. The CDR3 length is 15 residues. The CDR3 loop reads CASSYQDRGWYEQFF. The CDR3 DNA is TGTGCCAGCAGTTACCAGGACAGGGGCTGGTATGAGCAGTTCTTC.

The chain links TRBV19 to TRBJ1-4; 7 bases line up with TRBD1. V shed 5 bases and J 0 bases; nucleotides not matched to a gene: 3. The germline V gene encodes CDR1 LNHDA and CDR2 SQIVND (reference sequence). CDR3 length: 15 residues. The CDR3 here is CASSPDRATNEKLFF. Here the CDR3 DNA reads TGTGCCAGTAGTCCCGACAGGGCAACTAATGAAAAACTGTTTTTT.

This rearrangement joins TRBV5-1 to TRBJ1-6; 9 bases map to TRBD1. CDR3 length: 14 residues. Per germline, CDR1 SGHRS and CDR2 YFSETQ. Trimming cost V 4 bases and J 7 bases; bases outside gene matches: 3. The CDR3, as DNA: TGCGCCAGCAGCCCCGGACAGGGGAATTCACCCCTCCACTTT. Its protein product is CASSPGQGNSPLHF.

The gene calls are TRBV7-2 and TRBJ2-1; 15 nucleotides align to TRBD2. This CDR3 is built from 16 residues. The V segment lost 5 bases and the J segment 10 bases; nucleotides outside the gene matches: 9. Per germline, CDR1 SGHTA and CDR2 FQGNSA. CDR3 protein: CASSGVGLAGGREQFF. The CDR3, as DNA: TGTGCCAGCAGCGGAGTGGGACTAGCGGGGGGTCGGGAGCAGTTCTTC.

V gene TRBV11-2 combines with J gene TRBJ2-2; D is perhaps TRBD2 (7 bases). The CDR3 has 17 residues. Trimming took off 1 base at V and 4 bases at J, with 16 bases between the two ends. Per germline, CDR1 SGHAT and CDR2 FQNNGV. The CDR3 nucleotides are TGTGCCAGCAGCTTAGTGCGCGCGGGGGCGGCCACCGGGGAGCTGTTTTTT. This encodes CASSLVRAGAATGELFF.

Notes on this clone: At the DNA level, this CDR3 is encoded by other sequences in the same sample as well. The chain carries TRBV9 and TRBJ2-7; 8 nucleotides agree with TRBD2. The CDR3 extends over 15 amino acids. After removal of 0 bases from V and 1 base from J, the junction contained 3 bases not matched to a gene. Germline V gives CDR1 SGDLS, CDR2 YYNGEE. CDR3 protein: CASSVGLAGSYEQYF. The CDR3 DNA reads TGTGCCAGCAGCGTAGGGTTAGCGGGGTCCTACGAGCAGTACTTC.

This clone came up a few times. The gene calls are TRBV6-2 or TRBV6-3 and TRBJ2-5; possible D gene TRBD1, 5 bases. The CDR3 consists of 13 residues. Germline CDR1 MNHEY, CDR2 SVGEGT. Trimming took 5 bases from V and 2 from J, leaving 9 bases between them. CDR3: CASSGAGQETQYF. In DNA form, the CDR3 reads TGTGCCAGCAGTGGTGCAGGGCAAGAGACCCAGTACTTC.

The V gene is TRBV3-1 (or the pseudogene TRBV3-2), the J gene TRBJ1-4; the match to TRBD1 covers 8 bases. The germline gives CDR1 LGHDT, CDR2 YNNKEL (reference sequence). J lost 8 bases, V lost 6 bases, and 2 bases had no gene match. The CDR3 contains 12 residues. The CDR3 bases are TGTGCCAGCAGGCGGACAGGGGAAAAACTGTTTTTT. Protein: CASRRTGEKLFF.

This chain links TRBV29-1 with TRBJ1-4, with D unresolved. The CDR3 length is 13 residues. Trimming removed 4 bases from V and 8 bases from J, with 14 bases in between. Germline lookup yields CDR1 SQVTM and CDR2 ANQGSEA. The chain's CDR3 is CSVAAADSEKLFF. In nucleotides, the CDR3 is TGCAGCGTTGCCGCGGCAGACTCCGAAAAACTGTTTTTT.

The chain links TRBV11-2 to TRBJ2-5; a possible D gene is TRBD1 (5 bases). Deletions cut 2 bases from V and 2 bases from J, with 18 bases between. This CDR3 region has 17 residues. CDR1 and CDR2 from the germline V gene are SGHAT and FQNNGV. The CDR3 DNA sequence: TGTGCCAGCAGCTTAACGTCTGTTGGGGCAGGACAAGAGACCCAGTACTTC. Protein sequence: CASSLTSVGAGQETQYF.

This rearrangement joins TRBV28 to TRBJ1-6, with TRBD1 matching over 10 bases. Per the germline V gene, CDR1 is MDHEN and CDR2 is SYDVKM. The CDR3 has 14 residues. V shed 5 bases and J 9 bases; nucleotides not matched to a gene: 4. The CDR3 bases are TGTGCCAGCAGTACGGGACAGGGGACTTCACCCCTCCACTTT. Residues: CASSTGQGTSPLHF.

The chain employs TRBV7-9 and TRBJ2-5, with 7 bases that match TRBD1. The CDR3 covers 16 residues. V was clipped by 5 bases and J by 2 bases; unmatched bases: 11. Germline CDR1 SEHNR, CDR2 FQNEAQ (reference sequence). The CDR3 region is CASSPRTGELQETQYF. The CDR3, as DNA: TGTGCCAGCAGCCCTAGGACAGGCGAGCTTCAAGAGACCCAGTACTTC.